This T cell receptor beta chain was recovered during a study of T cell responses to AZD1222 COVID-19 vaccine. General study results and limits: Donors were largely white British and mainly female; clonal diversity was possibly underestimated. Researchers took repertoire samples only after the peak T cell response had come.

The method was immunoSEQ multiplex PCR; TCRdb's version includes in-frame clones alone and lacks a portion of them. The top ten clones hold 4.5% to 6.5% of a sample with about 130,000 clones, over 75% of them seen once. This clone was counted a single time. As yet, its antigen is unknown. This sequence was found in an adult who received the AZD1222 COVID-19 vaccine. Here the sequenced sample was peripheral blood, taken 28 days after the second AZD1222 dose.

The CDR3 DNA sequence: TGTGCCAGCAGCCAAGGGACCGAACATCAGCCCCAGCATTTT. This codes for CASSQGTEHQPQHF. The chain recombines TRBV7-9 with TRBJ1-5, with D perhaps TRBD1 (5 bases). Germline CDR1 is SEHNR and CDR2 is FQNEAQ (reference sequence). The CDR3 has 14 residues. V shed 5 bases and J shed 5 bases, with 13 bases lying between them.